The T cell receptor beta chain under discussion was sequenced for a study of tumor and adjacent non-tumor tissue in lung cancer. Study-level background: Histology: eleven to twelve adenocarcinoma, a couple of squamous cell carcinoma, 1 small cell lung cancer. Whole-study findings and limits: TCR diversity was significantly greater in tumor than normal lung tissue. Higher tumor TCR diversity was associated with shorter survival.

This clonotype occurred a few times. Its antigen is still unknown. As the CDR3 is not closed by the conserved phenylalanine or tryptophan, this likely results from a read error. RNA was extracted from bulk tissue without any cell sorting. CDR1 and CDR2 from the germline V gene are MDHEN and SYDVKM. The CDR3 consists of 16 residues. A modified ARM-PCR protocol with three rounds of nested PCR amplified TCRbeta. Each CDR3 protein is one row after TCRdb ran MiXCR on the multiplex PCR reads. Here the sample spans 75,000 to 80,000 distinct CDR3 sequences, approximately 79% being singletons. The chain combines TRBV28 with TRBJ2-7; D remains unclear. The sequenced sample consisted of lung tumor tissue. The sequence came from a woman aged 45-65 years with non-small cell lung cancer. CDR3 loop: CDSSLYHSGRSYEQYL. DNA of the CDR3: TGTGACAGCAGTTTATATCACTCGGGCAGGTCCTACGAGCAGTACTTA.